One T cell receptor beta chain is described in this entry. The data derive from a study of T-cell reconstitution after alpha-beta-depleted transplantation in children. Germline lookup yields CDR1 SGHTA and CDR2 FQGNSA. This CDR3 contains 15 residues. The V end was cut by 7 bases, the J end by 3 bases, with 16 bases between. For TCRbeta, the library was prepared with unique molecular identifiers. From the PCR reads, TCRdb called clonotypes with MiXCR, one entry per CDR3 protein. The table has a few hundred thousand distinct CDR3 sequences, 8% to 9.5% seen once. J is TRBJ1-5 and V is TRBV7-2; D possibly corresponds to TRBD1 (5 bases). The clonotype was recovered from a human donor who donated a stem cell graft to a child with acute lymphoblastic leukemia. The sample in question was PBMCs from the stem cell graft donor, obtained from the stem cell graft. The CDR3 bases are TGTGCCAGCACGGAACAGGTCATTATCAATCAGCCCCAGCATTTT. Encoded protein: CASTEQVIINQPQHF.